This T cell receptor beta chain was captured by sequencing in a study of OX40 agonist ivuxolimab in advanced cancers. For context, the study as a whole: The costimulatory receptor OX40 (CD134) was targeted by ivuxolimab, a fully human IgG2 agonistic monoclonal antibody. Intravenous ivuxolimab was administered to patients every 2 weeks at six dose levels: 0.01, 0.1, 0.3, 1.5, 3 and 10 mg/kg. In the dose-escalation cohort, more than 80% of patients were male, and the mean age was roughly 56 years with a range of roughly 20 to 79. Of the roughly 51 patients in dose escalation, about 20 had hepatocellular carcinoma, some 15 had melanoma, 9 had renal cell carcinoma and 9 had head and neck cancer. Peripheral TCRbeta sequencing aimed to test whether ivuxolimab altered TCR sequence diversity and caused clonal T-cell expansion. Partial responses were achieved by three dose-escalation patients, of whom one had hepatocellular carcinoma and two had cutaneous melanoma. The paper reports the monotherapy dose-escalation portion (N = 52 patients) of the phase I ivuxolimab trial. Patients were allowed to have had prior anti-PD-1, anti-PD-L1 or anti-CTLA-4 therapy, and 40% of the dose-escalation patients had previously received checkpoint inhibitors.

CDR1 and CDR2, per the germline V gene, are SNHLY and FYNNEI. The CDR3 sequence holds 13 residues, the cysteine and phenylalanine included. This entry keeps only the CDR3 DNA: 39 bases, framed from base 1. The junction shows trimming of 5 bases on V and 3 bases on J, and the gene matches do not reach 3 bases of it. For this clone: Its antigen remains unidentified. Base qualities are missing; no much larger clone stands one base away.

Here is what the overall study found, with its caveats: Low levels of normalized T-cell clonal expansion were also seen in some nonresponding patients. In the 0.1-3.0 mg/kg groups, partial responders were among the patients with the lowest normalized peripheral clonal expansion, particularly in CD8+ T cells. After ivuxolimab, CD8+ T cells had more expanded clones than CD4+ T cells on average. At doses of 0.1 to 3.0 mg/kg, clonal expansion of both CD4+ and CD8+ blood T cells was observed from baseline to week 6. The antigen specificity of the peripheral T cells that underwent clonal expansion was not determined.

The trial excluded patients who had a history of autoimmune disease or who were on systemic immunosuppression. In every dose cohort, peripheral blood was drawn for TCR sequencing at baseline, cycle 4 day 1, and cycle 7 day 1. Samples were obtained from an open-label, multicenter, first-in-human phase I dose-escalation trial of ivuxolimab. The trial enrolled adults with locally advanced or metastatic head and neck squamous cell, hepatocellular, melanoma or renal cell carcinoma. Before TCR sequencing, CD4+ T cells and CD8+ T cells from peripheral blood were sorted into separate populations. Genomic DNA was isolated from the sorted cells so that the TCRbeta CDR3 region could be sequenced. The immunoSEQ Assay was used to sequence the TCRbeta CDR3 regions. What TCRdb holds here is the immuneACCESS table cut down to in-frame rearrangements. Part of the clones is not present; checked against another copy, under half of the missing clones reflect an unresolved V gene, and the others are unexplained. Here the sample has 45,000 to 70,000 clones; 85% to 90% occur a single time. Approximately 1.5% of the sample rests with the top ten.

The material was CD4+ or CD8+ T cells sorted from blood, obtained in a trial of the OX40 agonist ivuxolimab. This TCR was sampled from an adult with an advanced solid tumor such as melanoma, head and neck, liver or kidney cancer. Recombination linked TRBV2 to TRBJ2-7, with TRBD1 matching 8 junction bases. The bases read TGTGCCAGCAGTAAGGACAGGGACTACGAGCAGTACTTC. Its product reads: CASSKDRDYEQYF.